This note documents a single T cell receptor (beta chain) sequence. Its target is unknown. The data originate from a study of Ad26.COV2.S vaccination and SARS-CoV-2 variants. Background on the study: Donor participated within the Ad26.COV2.S arm of the COV1001 trial. Study findings and constraints: Vaccine recipients posted higher spike-specific TCR breadth than their placebo counterparts.

Stated treatment: over 15 received Ad26.COV2.S at low or high dose, single or two shots; roughly 5 received placebo; per-sample allocation not given. The samples were gathered on day 63 after the first injection of vaccine or placebo. Generated by immunoSEQ multiplex PCR, the TCRdb table keeps only in-frame clones and is missing some. The sample yields hundreds of thousands of clones, roughly nine tenths seen once. This CDR3 contains 15 residues. V was shortened by 0 bases and J by 1 base, with 6 bases between the two germline ends. Looked up from germline, CDR1 is MNHNY and CDR2 is SVGAGI (reference sequence).

The rearrangement joins TRBV6-6 to TRBJ1-4, with a weak D call TRBD1 (5 bases). This TCR derives from a person between 18 and 60 years old who received the Ad26.COV2.S COVID-19 vaccine or a placebo. The starting material was peripheral blood, obtained in a trial of Ad26.COV2.S vaccine versus placebo. The CDR3 here is CASSYSRGTNEKLFF. CDR3 DNA: TGTGCCAGCAGTTACTCGAGGGGAACTAATGAAAAACTGTTTTTT.